These 7 T cell receptor beta chains originate from one sample sequenced in a study of cytomegalovirus exposure and HLA in healthy donors. Both 60 Vbeta primers and 13 Jbeta primers went into the PCR. This table comes from immunoSEQ multiplex PCR, and its TCRdb copy is limited to in-frame clones, with some not included. The repertoire consists of about 160,000 clones, with 80% occurring once and the leading ten covering just over 4.5%. The sample consisted of PBMCs. These receptor sequences come from a woman aged 50 to 60 in good health and CMV-seropositive.

This rearrangement joins TRBV28 to TRBJ2-5, with 8 bases lining up with TRBD1. The CDR3 covers 14 residues. Germline-derived CDR1 and CDR2 are MDHEN and SYDVKM. The J segment lost 5 bases and the V segment lost 5 bases, leaving 7 bases of the junction unmatched. Here the CDR3 reads CASSTRTGHETQYF. In nucleotides, the CDR3 is TGTGCCAGCAGTACTAGGACAGGGCACGAGACCCAGTACTTC.

J is TRBJ1-1 and V is TRBV27, with a tentative D call TRBD1 (5 bases). V was pared by 5 bases and J by 11 bases, with 21 bases between. Germline V gene lookup returns CDR1 MNHEY and CDR2 SMNVEV (reference sequence). This CDR3 is built from 14 residues. The CDR3 spells CASSMGGRSGGAFF. The DNA for the CDR3 is TGTGCCAGCAGTATGGGGGGGAGATCAGGAGGGGCTTTCTTT.

The rearrangement links TRBV15 to TRBJ1-1; no reliable D call. This CDR3 has 14 amino acids. CDR1 and CDR2 (germline): LNHNV, YYDKDF (reference sequence). Trimming left V 1 base short and J 5 bases short, with 11 bases between. The CDR3: CATSRALIGTEAFF. The CDR3 DNA is TGTGCCACCAGCAGAGCCCTAATCGGGACTGAAGCTTTCTTT.

This rearrangement joins TRBV25-1 to TRBJ2-4, with a weak D call TRBD2 (6 bases). Looked up from germline, CDR1 is MGHDK and CDR2 is SYGVNS. V gave up 1 base and J gave up 0 bases, with 16 bases separating them. This CDR3 is 18 amino acids long. The DNA of the CDR3 is TGTGCCAGCAGTGAATTTAGCGCGGGGCCTATAGCCAAAAACATTCAGTACTTC. Translating gives CASSEFSAGPIAKNIQYF.

This sequence joins TRBV2 and TRBJ1-1; 8 bases agree with TRBD1. Germline V CDR1 and CDR2: SNHLY, FYNNEI. V trimming: 7 bases; J trimming: 3 bases; junction bases outside the gene matches: 7. This CDR3 contains 14 residues. CDR3 in DNA: TGTGCCAGCAACTCACAGGGGGGCTACACTGAAGCTTTCTTT. Translation: CASNSQGGYTEAFF. The variable domain in full, with the rest retrieved from reference TRBV2 and TRBJ1-1, is EPEVTQTPSHQVTQMGQEVILRCVPISNHLYFYWYRQILGQKVEFLVSFYNNEISEKSEIFDDQFSVERPDGSNFTLKIRSTKLEDSAMYFCASNSQGGYTEAFFGQGTRLTVV.

The V call is TRBV27, the J call TRBJ2-3; D not certain. Trimming removed 1 base from V and 0 bases from J, with 8 bases in between. CDR3 length equals 15 residues. CDR1 is MNHEY, CDR2 SMNVEV, per germline (reference sequence). CDR3: CASSLLFSSTDTQYF. CDR3 nucleotide sequence: TGTGCCAGCAGTTTATTATTTTCCAGCACAGATACGCAGTATTTT.

This clone is a singleton in its sample. The chain employs TRBV5-1 and TRBJ1-2; 8 bases align to TRBD1. Germline CDR1 SGHRS, CDR2 YFSETQ. CDR3 length: 14 residues. V lost 0 bases, J lost 4 bases, and 2 bases stayed unmatched. CDR3 sequence: CASSLGDRPYGYTF. The CDR3 DNA reads as TGCGCCAGCAGCTTGGGGGACAGGCCCTATGGCTACACCTTC. The whole variable domain, filled in from reference TRBV5-1 and TRBJ1-2, reads KAGVTQTPRYLIKTRGQQVTLSCSPISGHRSVSWYQQTPGQGLQFLFEYFSETQRNKGNFPGRFSGRQFSNSRSEMNVSTLELGDSALYLCASSLGDRPYGYTFGSGTRLTVV.